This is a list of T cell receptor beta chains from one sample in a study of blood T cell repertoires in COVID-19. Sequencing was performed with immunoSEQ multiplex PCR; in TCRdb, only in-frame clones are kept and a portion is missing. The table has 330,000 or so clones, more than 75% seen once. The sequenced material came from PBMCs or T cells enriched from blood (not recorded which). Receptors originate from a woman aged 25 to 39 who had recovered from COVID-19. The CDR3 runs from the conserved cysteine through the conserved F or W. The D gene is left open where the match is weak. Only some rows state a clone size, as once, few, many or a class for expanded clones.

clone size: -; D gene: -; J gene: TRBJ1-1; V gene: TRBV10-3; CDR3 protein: CAISDVDMFGTGAFF; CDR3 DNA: TGTGCCATCAGTGACGTGGACATGTTTGGAACGGGAGCTTTCTTT
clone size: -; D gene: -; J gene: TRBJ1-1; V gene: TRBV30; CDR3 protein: CAWSVPSGHMNTEAFF; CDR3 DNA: TGTGCCTGGAGTGTACCATCGGGACACATGAACACTGAAGCTTTCTTT
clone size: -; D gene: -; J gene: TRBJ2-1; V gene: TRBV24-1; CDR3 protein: CATSEPRQVRNEQFF; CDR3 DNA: TGTGCCACCAGTGAACCCCGACAGGTTAGAAATGAGCAGTTCTTC
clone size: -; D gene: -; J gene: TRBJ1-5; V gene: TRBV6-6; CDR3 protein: CASSQDGISNQPQHF; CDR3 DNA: TGTGCCAGCAGCCAAGACGGGATTAGCAATCAGCCCCAGCATTTT
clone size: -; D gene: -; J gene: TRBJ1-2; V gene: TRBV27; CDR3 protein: CASSYGSRGGYTF; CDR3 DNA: TGTGCCAGCAGTTATGGGTCCCGGGGTGGCTACACCTTC
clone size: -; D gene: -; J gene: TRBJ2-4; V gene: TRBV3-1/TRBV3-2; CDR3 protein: CASRSTGPAKNIQYF; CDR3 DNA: TGTGCCAGCAGGTCCACAGGGCCAGCCAAAAACATTCAGTACTTC
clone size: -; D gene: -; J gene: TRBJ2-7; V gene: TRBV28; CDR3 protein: CASSLLSYEQYF; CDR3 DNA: TGTGCCAGCAGTCTCTTGTCCTACGAGCAGTACTTC
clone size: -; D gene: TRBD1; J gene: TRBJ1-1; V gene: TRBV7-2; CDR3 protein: CASSLVTGVNTEAFF; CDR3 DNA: TGTGCCAGCAGCTTAGTGACAGGGGTAAACACTGAAGCTTTCTTT
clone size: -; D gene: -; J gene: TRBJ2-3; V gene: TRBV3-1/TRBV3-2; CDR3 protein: CASSLDPADTQYF; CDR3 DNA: TGTGCCAGCAGCCTAGACCCGGCAGATACGCAGTATTTT
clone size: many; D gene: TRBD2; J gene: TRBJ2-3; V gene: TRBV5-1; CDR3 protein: CASSLYGTSGTDTQYF; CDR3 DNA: TGCGCCAGCAGCTTGTATGGGACTAGCGGGACAGATACGCAGTATTTT
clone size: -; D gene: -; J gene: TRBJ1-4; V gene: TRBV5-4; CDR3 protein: CASSLRENEKLFF; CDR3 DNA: TGTGCCAGCAGCTTGAGAGAGAATGAAAAACTGTTTTTT
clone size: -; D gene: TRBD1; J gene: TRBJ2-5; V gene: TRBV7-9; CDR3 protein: CASSSWTGQETQYF; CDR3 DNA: TGTGCCAGCAGCTCGTGGACAGGTCAAGAGACCCAGTACTTC
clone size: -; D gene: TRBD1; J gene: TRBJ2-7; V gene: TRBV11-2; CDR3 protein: CASRSIKGQGNYYEQYF; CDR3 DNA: TGTGCCAGCAGATCCATTAAGGGACAGGGTAACTACTACGAGCAGTACTTC
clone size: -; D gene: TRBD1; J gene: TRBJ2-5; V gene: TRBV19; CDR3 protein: CASSIGQGAQETQYF; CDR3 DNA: TGTGCCAGTAGTATTGGACAGGGGGCCCAAGAGACCCAGTACTTC